This T cell receptor beta chain comes out of a study of cytomegalovirus exposure and HLA in healthy donors. CDR1 is MNHNY, CDR2 SVGAGI, per germline (reference sequence). Trimming at V came to 5 bases and at J to 4 bases, leaving 9 bases not matched to a gene. The CDR3 totals 15 residues. The study ran its PCR with 60 Vbeta and 13 Jbeta primers. Profiling relied on immunoSEQ multiplex PCR, and the TCRdb table lists in-frame clones only, not all of them. This sample contains approximately 34,000 clones. This clonotype originated in a woman between 35 and 50 years old in good health and CMV-seropositive. The sample taken for sequencing was PBMCs. V usage is TRBV6-6 and J usage is TRBJ2-7; 9 positions agree with TRBD1. CDR3 protein: CASSPTGTGTYEQYF. The CDR3 DNA reads TGTGCCAGCAGTCCGACCGGGACAGGGACTTACGAGCAGTACTTC.